A selection of T cell receptor beta chains follows, all from one sample in a study of preoperative IRX-2 immunotherapy in early breast cancer. Profiled with immunoSEQ multiplex PCR; TCRdb holds only in-frame clones, not every one. The repertoire holds roughly 25,000 clones, more than 80% seen once, with roughly 8.6% in the top ten. The sample consisted of tumor tissue, taken after IRX-2 immunotherapy. Every receptor here comes from a human donor with breast cancer. Each CDR3 is given with its conserved first and last residue. The order of the fields is D gene, V gene, clone size, J gene, CDR3 DNA, CDR3 protein. D genes are given only for firm matches. Some rows mark clone size as missing; the rest say once, few, many or name a class of expanded clone.

.,TRBV5-1,.,TRBJ2-2,TGCGCCAGCAGCCTCCGGGACGGGAACACCGGGGAGCTGTTTTTT,CASSLRDGNTGELFF
.,TRBV5-1,.,TRBJ2-7,TGCGCCAGCAGCTTTCTGGAATCCTACGAGCAGTACTTC,CASSFLESYEQYF
.,TRBV19,.,TRBJ1-1,TGTGCCAGTAGGGTCGGGTTTGAAGCTTTCTTT,CASRVGFEAFF
.,TRBV9,.,TRBJ2-3,TGTGCCAGCAGCCTGAGCGGGCACTTCACAGATACGCAGTATTTT,CASSLSGHFTDTQYF
.,TRBV10-3,once,TRBJ2-2,TGTGCCATCAGTGAGCGGGCGGGAAACACCGGGGAGCTGTTTTTT,CAISERAGNTGELFF
.,TRBV6-6,.,TRBJ2-2,TGTGCCACCGGGGGCAGGGCCACCGGGGAGCTGTTTTTT,CATGGRATGELFF
.,TRBV9,once,TRBJ2-1,TGTGCCAGCAGCGTAAGGAGCTCCTACAATGAGCAGTTCTTC,CASSVRSSYNEQFF
.,TRBV21-1,.,TRBJ1-2,TGTGCCAGCAGAACTAAGGAAGGGGACCATGGCTACACCTTC,CASRTKEGDHGYTF
.,TRBV7-2,once,TRBJ2-1,TGTGCCAGCAGCTTAATGAGAGATGAGCAGTTCTTC,CASSLMRDEQFF
TRBD1,TRBV29-1,.,TRBJ2-3,TGCAGCGCCACCGGGACAGGCATCGGAGATACGCAGTATTTT,CSATGTGIGDTQYF
TRBD2,TRBV10-2,.,TRBJ2-1,TGCGCCAGCAGTACTCTAGCGGGAGGCCCTATCAATGAGCAGTTCTTC,CASSTLAGGPINEQFF
.,TRBV6-1,.,TRBJ2-4,TGTGCCAGCAGTGGCACAGGGCTGTACATTCAGTACTTC,CASSGTGLYIQYF
.,TRBV10-1,.,TRBJ2-5,TGCGCCAGCAGTGAGTCGGGGGTTACCGAAGAGACCCAGTACTTC,CASSESGVTEETQYF
TRBD1,TRBV5-5,.,TRBJ1-2,TGTGCCAGCAGCTTAGGGGACAGGGTTATTTATGGCTACACCTTC,CASSLGDRVIYGYTF
.,TRBV6-1,.,TRBJ2-1,TGTGCCAGCAGTGAAGCGGCAGCCTACAATGAGCAGTTCTTC,CASSEAAAYNEQFF
TRBD2,TRBV7-6,.,TRBJ2-5,TGTGCCAGCAGCTTCGGACTAGCGGGGGAGTACCAAGAGACCCAGTACTTC,CASSFGLAGEYQETQYF
.,TRBV7-2,.,TRBJ1-6,TGTGCCAGCAGCTTAGAAATGGGTTCACCCCTCCACTTT,CASSLEMGSPLHF
TRBD1,TRBV10-3,.,TRBJ2-6,TGTGCCATCAGTGAGGGGCAGGGGGCTGCCGGGGCCAACGTCCTGACTTTC,CAISEGQGAAGANVLTF
.,TRBV19,.,TRBJ1-3,TGTGCCAGTAGTATAGAGTTGGTGGACCTGAGCTCTGGAAACACCATATATTTT,CASSIELVDLSSGNTIYF
TRBD1,TRBV18,.,TRBJ1-1,TGTGCCAGCTCACCAAGGGACAGGGTACAGCCTGAAGCTTTCTTT,CASSPRDRVQPEAFF
TRBD1,TRBV6-1,.,TRBJ2-7,TGTGCCAGCAGAGGACAGGGCTACGAGCAGTACTTC,CASRGQGYEQYF
.,TRBV29-1,.,TRBJ1-2,TGCAGCGTTAGATTGCCAAACTATGGCTACACCTTC,CSVRLPNYGYTF
TRBD2,TRBV27,once,TRBJ2-3,TGTGCCAGCAGTTTCATCCCCGGACTAGCGGACACAGATACGCAGTATTTT,CASSFIPGLADTDTQYF
.,TRBV11-3,.,TRBJ2-1,TGTGCCAGCAGCCACCCAGGTCGTGGAGACAATGAGCAGTTCTTC,CASSHPGRGDNEQFF
.,TRBV6-5,.,TRBJ2-3,TGTGCCAGCAGTTTCCCGGGGGGCAGGGATACGCAGTATTTT,CASSFPGGRDTQYF
.,TRBV27,.,TRBJ1-2,TGTGCCAGCAGTTTATTCCCCGGGCGCTATGGCTACACCTTC,CASSLFPGRYGYTF
TRBD1,TRBV2,.,TRBJ1-2,TGTGCCAGCAGTGAAGGAGACAGGGGGAGTCACTATGGCTACACCTTC,CASSEGDRGSHYGYTF
.,TRBV6-5,large,TRBJ2-5,TGTGCCAGCAGTCCCGCGTTTTGGGGACAAGAGACCCAGTACTTC,CASSPAFWGQETQYF
.,TRBV18,.,TRBJ1-5,TGTGCCAGCTCACAAGCGAGTTCAGGGGGCAATCAGCCCCAGCATTTT,CASSQASSGGNQPQHF
TRBD1,TRBV2,.,TRBJ1-2,TGTGCCAGCAGTGATCGGGACAGATCTCGAGGCTACACCTTC,CASSDRDRSRGYTF
.,TRBV6-5,.,TRBJ1-2,TGTGCCAGCACCTCGACGGACAGAAACTATGGCTACACCTTC,CASTSTDRNYGYTF
.,TRBV7-2,.,TRBJ2-7,TGTGCCAGCAGCTTACACGGATCGGCCTACGAGCAGTACTTC,CASSLHGSAYEQYF
.,TRBV10-3,.,TRBJ2-3,TGTGCCATCAGGGGGTCGGATACGCAGTATTTT,CAIRGSDTQYF
.,TRBV9,.,TRBJ2-5,TGTGCCAGCAGCGTAGAAGCGGGTCCCATGTCTGTGCGAGAGACCCAGTACTTC,CASSVEAGPMSVRETQYF
TRBD2,TRBV18,.,TRBJ2-5,TGTGCCAGCTCACGGGGGACTAGCGGCGCGTTGCAGCAGTACTTC,CASSRGTSGALQQYF
TRBD1,TRBV9,.,TRBJ2-3,TGTGCCAGCAGCTACAGGGGGCTTATCACAGATACGCAGTATTTT,CASSYRGLITDTQYF
TRBD2,TRBV9,.,TRBJ2-3,TGTGCCAGCGGGAAAGCGGGAGGGCTAGGCACAGATACGCAGTATTTT,CASGKAGGLGTDTQYF
TRBD2,TRBV11-3,.,TRBJ2-1,TGTGCCAGCAGCTCTGATCCTAGCGGGAGGTACAATGAGCAGTTCTTC,CASSSDPSGRYNEQFF
.,TRBV4-3,.,TRBJ1-1,TGCGCCAGCAGCCAAGACCCTACAGGGATGAACACTGAAGCTTTCTTT,CASSQDPTGMNTEAFF
.,TRBV7-2,.,TRBJ2-7,TGTGCCAGCAGCCCGACCGGGAAGAGCTCCTACGAGCAGTACTTC,CASSPTGKSSYEQYF
.,TRBV6-5,.,TRBJ1-1,TGTGCCAGCAGACTAAACAGGTACACTGAAGCTTTCTTT,CASRLNRYTEAFF
TRBD2,TRBV6-1,few,TRBJ2-2,TGTGCCAGCAGTCGGACTAGCGGAGACACCGGGGAGCTGTTTTTT,CASSRTSGDTGELFF
.,TRBV18,.,TRBJ2-1,TGTGCCAGCTCACCACCCCGAGCGAGAGTGGGTAATGAGCAGTTCTTC,CASSPPRARVGNEQFF
TRBD2,TRBV10-1,.,TRBJ2-3,TGCGCCAGCAGTGGGGGACTAGCGGCAGATACGCAGTATTTT,CASSGGLAADTQYF
.,TRBV2,.,TRBJ2-2,TGTGCCAGCAGAGCAGGGTTGTCCGGGGAGCTGTTTTTT,CASRAGLSGELFF
.,TRBV5-1,.,TRBJ2-7,TGCGCCAGCAGCTTGGAGCAGGCTAGCTCCTACGAGCAGTACTTC,CASSLEQASSYEQYF